A single T cell receptor (beta chain) is shown here with its context. The entry originates in a study of shared clonotypes between healthy human individuals. Method: immunoSEQ multiplex PCR; TCRdb's copy keeps in-frame clones and lacks some. The repertoire consists of some 500,000 clones, with about 96% occurring once and the leading ten covering about 0.059%. CDR3 length: 19 residues. In germline, CDR1 is MNHNS, CDR2 SASEGT. The J segment lost 5 bases and the V segment lost 2 bases, leaving 11 bases of the junction unmatched. V usage is TRBV6-1 and J usage is TRBJ2-6; 11 bases map to TRBD1. The sequence was collected from a young woman in good health. Sequencing input: naive CD4+ T cells sorted from blood. Subset specified: CD45RA+ positively selected. The CDR3 spells CASSEFHGTGGGRANVLTF. Here the CDR3 DNA reads TGTGCCAGCAGTGAATTTCATGGGACAGGGGGTGGACGGGCCAACGTCCTGACTTTC.